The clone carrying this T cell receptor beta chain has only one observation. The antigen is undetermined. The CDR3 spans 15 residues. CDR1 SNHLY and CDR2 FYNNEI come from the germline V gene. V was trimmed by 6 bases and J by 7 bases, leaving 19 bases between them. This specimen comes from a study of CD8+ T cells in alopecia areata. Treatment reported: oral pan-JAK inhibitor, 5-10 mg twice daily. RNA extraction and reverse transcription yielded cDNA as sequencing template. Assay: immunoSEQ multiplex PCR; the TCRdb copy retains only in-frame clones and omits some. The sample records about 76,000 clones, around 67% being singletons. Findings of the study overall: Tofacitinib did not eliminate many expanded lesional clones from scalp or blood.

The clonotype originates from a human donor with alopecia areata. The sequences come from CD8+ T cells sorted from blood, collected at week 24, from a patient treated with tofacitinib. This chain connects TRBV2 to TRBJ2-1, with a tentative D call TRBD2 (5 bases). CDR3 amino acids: CASRDSPGYTNEQFF. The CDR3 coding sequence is TGTGCCAGCAGGGACTCACCTGGGTATACGAATGAGCAGTTCTTC.